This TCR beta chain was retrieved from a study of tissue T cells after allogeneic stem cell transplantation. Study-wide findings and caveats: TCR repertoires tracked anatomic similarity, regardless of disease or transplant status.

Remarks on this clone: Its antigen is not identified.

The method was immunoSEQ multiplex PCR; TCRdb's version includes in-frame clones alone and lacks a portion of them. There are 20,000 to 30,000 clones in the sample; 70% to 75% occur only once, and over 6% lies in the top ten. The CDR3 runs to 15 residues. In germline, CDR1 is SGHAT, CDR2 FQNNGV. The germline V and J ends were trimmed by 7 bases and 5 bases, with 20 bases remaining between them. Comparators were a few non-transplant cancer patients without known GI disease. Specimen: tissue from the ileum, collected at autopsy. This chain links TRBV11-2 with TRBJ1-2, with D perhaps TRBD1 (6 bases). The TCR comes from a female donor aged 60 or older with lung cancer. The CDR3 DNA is TGTGCCAGCACCCCATGGGGGGCGAGGGGGTATGGCTACACCTTC. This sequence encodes CASTPWGARGYGYTF.